This TCR beta chain was obtained from a study of T cells after yellow fever vaccination. Researchers made TCR cDNA using 5'RACE template switching, and this step added a universal primer site and UMIs. TCRdb reprocessed the 5' RACE reads via MiXCR and lists one record per CDR3 protein. Counted here are approximately 340,000 distinct CDR3 sequences, 8.7% occurring once; the ten biggest clones make up roughly 18%. This clonotype was picked up a small number of times. Its specificity is unknown. Broader study findings: Weaker, the secondary response had a peak occurring faster, on day 5 versus 15.

This CDR3 is built from 13 residues. Germline V CDR1 and CDR2: DFQATT, SNEGSKA (reference sequence). V lost 6 bases to trimming and J lost 2 bases; unmatched junction nucleotides: 5. The sequences come from PBMCs, collected on the day of the first yellow fever vaccination. This receptor was identified in a young man who received the YFV17D yellow fever vaccine. The V call is TRBV20-1, the J call TRBJ2-5; 8 bases line up with TRBD2. CDR3 protein: CSAKTSVQETQYF. Here the CDR3 DNA reads TGCAGTGCCAAGACTAGCGTACAAGAGACCCAGTACTTC.